Shown below are 13 T cell receptor beta chains from a single sample sequenced in a study of T cell repertoires in aging, cancer and after chemotherapy (dated by TCRdb to between 2019 and 2020). TCR beta rearrangements were amplified from genomic DNA extracted from peripheral blood rather than from sorted cells or RNA. Sequencing took place on an Illumina MiSeq. Multiplex touch-down PCR with a mixed TRB-A/B primer pool was used to amplify rearranged TRB sequences covering the V, D and J segments. In-frame beta chains were kept once TCRdb had trimmed the public reads at Q25 with fastp and called clones with MiXCR. Entries are consolidated by CDR3 protein sequence, retaining the most common genes and DNA. The sample yields approximately 3,300 distinct CDR3 sequences; just under 45% were counted once. Clones ranked in the top ten supply around 3.1% of the sample. Sequencing used blood. The receptors were sampled from a human donor with a solid tumor.

The gene calls are TRBV30 and TRBJ1-1; 7 bases are shared with TRBD1. Germline-derived CDR1 and CDR2 are GTSNPN and SVGIG (reference sequence). This CDR3 contains 12 residues. V lost 8 bases to trimming and J lost 0 bases; unmatched junction nucleotides: 3. The CDR3 is CAMGQLNTEAFF. DNA of the CDR3: TGTGCCATGGGACAGTTGAACACTGAAGCTTTCTTT.

This clonotype came up a few times. This chain connects TRBV7-2 to TRBJ1-6; D is perhaps TRBD1 (5 bases). Germline V gene lookup returns CDR1 SGHTA and CDR2 FQGNSA. The CDR3 spans 16 residues. V was trimmed by 6 bases and J by 6 bases, leaving 18 bases between them. The CDR3 DNA follows: TGTGCCAGCAGTTATATGATGGGACTACTTAATTCACCCCTCCACTTT. This gives the protein CASSYMMGLLNSPLHF.

J is TRBJ2-3 and V is TRBV7-2; 7 bases are a match to TRBD2. This CDR3 contains 14 residues. Trimming cost V 3 bases and J 3 bases; bases outside gene matches: 3. Germline V lookup: CDR1 SGHTA, CDR2 FQGNSA. This chain's CDR3 is CASSLGGRTDTQYF. The DNA of the CDR3 is TGTGCCAGCAGCTTGGGCGGGAGAACAGATACGCAGTATTTT.

This clonotype was counted only a few times. The genes are TRBV19 and TRBJ2-1; D gene unclear. The CDR3 has 14 residues. Germline CDR1 is LNHDA and CDR2 is SQIVND (reference sequence). V dropped 5 bases and J dropped 5 bases, with 13 bases sitting between them. The CDR3 sequence is CASSLEASHNEQFF. The CDR3 DNA is TGTGCCAGTAGTCTCGAAGCTTCACACAATGAGCAGTTCTTC.

This clonotype has just one count. The chain recombines TRBV13 with TRBJ2-7; perhaps TRBD1 as D (5 bases). Trimming pared 4 bases from V and 2 bases from J, leaving 6 bases between. The germline V gene encodes CDR1 PRHDT and CDR2 FYEKMQ (reference sequence). The length of the CDR3 is 12 residues. The CDR3 loop is CASSSGTYEQYF. The CDR3 DNA follows: TGTGCCAGCAGCTCAGGGACCTACGAGCAGTACTTC.

This clonotype was observed a few times. This chain connects TRBV15 to TRBJ1-3; D gene unclear. The CDR3 has 14 amino acids. V gave up 0 bases and J gave up 3 bases, with 6 bases separating them. Looked up from germline, CDR1 is LNHNV and CDR2 is YYDKDF (reference sequence). The CDR3 protein is CATSRDALGNTIYF. For the CDR3, the DNA is TGTGCCACCAGCAGAGACGCCCTTGGAAACACCATATATTTT.

CDR3 nucleotide sequence: TGTGCCTGGAGTGACAGGGGCACTAATGAAAAACTGTTTTTT. Translating gives CAWSDRGTNEKLFF. The V call is TRBV30, the J call TRBJ1-4, with 7 bases identical to TRBD1. Trimming removed 1 base from V and 2 bases from J; junction bases left unmatched: 1. Germline V gene lookup returns CDR1 GTSNPN and CDR2 SVGIG (reference sequence). The CDR3 is 14 amino acids.

This clonotype appeared a few times. The chain has TRBV28 and TRBJ2-5; no clear D gene. V was shortened by 2 bases and J by 5 bases, with 3 bases between the two germline ends. Germline CDR1 reads MDHEN; CDR2 reads SYDVKM. The CDR3 runs 11 residues. CDR3 nucleotides: TGTGCCAGCAGTTTAACTGAGACCCAGTACTTC. The encoded protein is CASSLTETQYF.

The chain recombines TRBV5-1 with TRBJ2-1; 8 nucleotides agree with TRBD2. Germline V gene sequence: CDR1 SGHRS, CDR2 YFSETQ. This CDR3 region has 14 residues. V was pared by 0 bases and J by 6 bases, with 2 bases of the junction left unmatched. The CDR3 protein is CASSLGTSGNEQFF. The CDR3 DNA follows: TGCGCCAGCAGCTTGGGAACTAGCGGCAATGAGCAGTTCTTC.

This clonotype was detected once. CDR3 coding DNA: TGTGCCAGCAAAGACCGAGCAACTAATGAAAAACTGTTTTTT. Protein product: CASKDRATNEKLFF. The chain combines TRBV6-5 with TRBJ1-4; D not certain. This CDR3 spans 14 amino acids. From germline, CDR1 is MNHEY and CDR2 SVGAGI. Trimming shortened V by 7 bases and J by 0 bases, and 9 bases separated the two germline ends.

The chain is built from TRBV10-3 and TRBJ2-4; 14 bases are a match to TRBD2. The CDR3 runs to 17 residues. Germline V CDR1 and CDR2: ENHRY, SYGVKD. The V and J ends lost 1 base and 5 bases, in that order; junction bases with no gene match: 4. The CDR3 nucleotides are TGTGCCATCAGTGAGTTCCGACTAGCGGGGGGGCAAAACATTCAGTACTTC. Protein: CAISEFRLAGGQNIQYF.

The V call is TRBV9, the J call TRBJ2-3; 12 bases line up with TRBD2. Germline values: CDR1 SGDLS, CDR2 YYNGEE. The CDR3 length is 16 residues. V lost 0 bases to trimming and J lost 2 bases; unmatched junction nucleotides: 1. The CDR3 protein is CASSVASGGVTDTQYF. CDR3 sequence (DNA): TGTGCCAGCAGCGTAGCTAGCGGGGGGGTCACAGATACGCAGTATTTT.

This clonotype was seen a handful of times. This chain uses TRBV7-2 with TRBJ2-1; possibly TRBD1 for D (5 bases). The germline V gene encodes CDR1 SGHTA and CDR2 FQGNSA. CDR3 length equals 13 residues. V lost 1 base and J 15 bases, leaving 16 bases between the germline ends. The CDR3 loop is CASSLVVMQGRFF. The CDR3 bases are TGTGCCAGCAGCTTAGTTGTTATGCAGGGTCGGTTCTTC.